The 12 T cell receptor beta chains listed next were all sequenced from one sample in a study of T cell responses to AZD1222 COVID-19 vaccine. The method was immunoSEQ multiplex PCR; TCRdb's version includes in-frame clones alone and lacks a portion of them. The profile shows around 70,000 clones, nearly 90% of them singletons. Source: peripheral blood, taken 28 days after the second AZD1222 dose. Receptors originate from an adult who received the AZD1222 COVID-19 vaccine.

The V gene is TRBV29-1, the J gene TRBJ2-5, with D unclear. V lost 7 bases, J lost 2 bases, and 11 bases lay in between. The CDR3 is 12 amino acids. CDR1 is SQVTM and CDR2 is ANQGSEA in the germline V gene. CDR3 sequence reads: CSAQGSQETQYF. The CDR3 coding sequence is TGCAGCGCTCAAGGGTCTCAAGAGACCCAGTACTTC.

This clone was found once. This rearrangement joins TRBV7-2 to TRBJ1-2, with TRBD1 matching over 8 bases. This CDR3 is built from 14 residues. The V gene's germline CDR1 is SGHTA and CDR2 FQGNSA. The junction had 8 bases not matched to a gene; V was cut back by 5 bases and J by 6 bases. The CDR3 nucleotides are TGTGCCAGCAGCGTAGGACAGGGAATGGATGGCTACACCTTC. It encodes CASSVGQGMDGYTF.

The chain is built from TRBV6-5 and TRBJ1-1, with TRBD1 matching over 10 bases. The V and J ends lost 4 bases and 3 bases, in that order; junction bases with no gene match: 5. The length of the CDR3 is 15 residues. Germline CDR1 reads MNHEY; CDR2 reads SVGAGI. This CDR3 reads CASSFGTGADTEAFF. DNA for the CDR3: TGTGCCAGCAGTTTCGGGACAGGGGCGGACACTGAAGCTTTCTTT.

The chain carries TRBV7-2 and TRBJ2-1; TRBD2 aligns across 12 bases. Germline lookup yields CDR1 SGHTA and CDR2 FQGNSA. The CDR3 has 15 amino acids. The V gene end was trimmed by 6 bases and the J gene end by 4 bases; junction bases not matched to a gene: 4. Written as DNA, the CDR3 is TGTGCCAGCAGACCGGGACTAGCGGGTTACAATGAGCAGTTCTTC. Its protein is CASRPGLAGYNEQFF.

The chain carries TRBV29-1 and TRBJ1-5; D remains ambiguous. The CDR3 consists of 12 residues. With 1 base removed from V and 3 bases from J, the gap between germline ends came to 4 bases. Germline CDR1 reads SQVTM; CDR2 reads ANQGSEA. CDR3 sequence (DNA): TGCAGCGTTGAAGTGGACAATCAGCCCCAGCATTTT. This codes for CSVEVDNQPQHF.

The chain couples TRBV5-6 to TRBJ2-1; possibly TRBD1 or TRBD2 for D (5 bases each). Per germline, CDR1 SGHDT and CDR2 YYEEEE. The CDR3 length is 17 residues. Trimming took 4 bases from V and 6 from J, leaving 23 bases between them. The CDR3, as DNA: TGTGCCAGCAGCACGGGACCCCACGGGGCTACTTTCAATGAGCAGTTCTTC. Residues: CASSTGPHGATFNEQFF.

Here the CDR3 DNA reads TGTGCCAGCAGCAAAGGCACAGGGAGGGCTGGAAACACCATATATTTT. Residues: CASSKGTGRAGNTIYF. This chain uses TRBV21-1 with TRBJ1-3. TRBV21-1 is listed as a pseudogene. The CDR3 extends over 16 amino acids.

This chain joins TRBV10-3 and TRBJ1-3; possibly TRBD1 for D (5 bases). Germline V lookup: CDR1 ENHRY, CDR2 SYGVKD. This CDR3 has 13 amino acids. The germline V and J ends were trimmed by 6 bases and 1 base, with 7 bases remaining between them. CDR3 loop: CAIRQVSGNTIYF. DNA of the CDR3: TGTGCCATCAGACAGGTTTCTGGAAACACCATATATTTT.

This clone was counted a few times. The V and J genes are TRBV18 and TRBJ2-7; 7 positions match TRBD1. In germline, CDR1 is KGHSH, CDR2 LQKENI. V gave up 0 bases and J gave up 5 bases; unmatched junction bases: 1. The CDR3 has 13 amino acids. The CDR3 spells CASSPPTGNEQYF. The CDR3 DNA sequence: TGTGCCAGCTCACCACCGACAGGGAACGAGCAGTACTTC.

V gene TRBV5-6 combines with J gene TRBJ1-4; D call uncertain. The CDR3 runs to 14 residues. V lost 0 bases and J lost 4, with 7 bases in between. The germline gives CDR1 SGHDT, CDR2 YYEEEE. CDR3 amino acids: CASSLGRHNEKLFF. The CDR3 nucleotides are TGTGCCAGCAGCTTGGGGCGGCATAATGAAAAACTGTTTTTT.

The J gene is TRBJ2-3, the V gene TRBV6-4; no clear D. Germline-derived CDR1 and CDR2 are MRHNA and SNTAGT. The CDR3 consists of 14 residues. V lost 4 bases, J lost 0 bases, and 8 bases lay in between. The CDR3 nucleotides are TGTGCCAGCAGTGGCGAGGATAGCACAGATACGCAGTATTTT. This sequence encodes CASSGEDSTDTQYF.

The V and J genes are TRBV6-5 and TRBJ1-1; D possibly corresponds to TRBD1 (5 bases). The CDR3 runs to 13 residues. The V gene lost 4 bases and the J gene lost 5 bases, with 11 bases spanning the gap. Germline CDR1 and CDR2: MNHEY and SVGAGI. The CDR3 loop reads CASSSAGGTEAFF. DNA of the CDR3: TGTGCCAGCAGTTCCGCGGGGGGGACTGAAGCTTTCTTT.